The clone carrying this T cell receptor beta chain occurred many times. RNA transcripts were the template, and TCR beta CDR3 regions were amplified from them. Scientists carried out first-round RT-PCR using HTBI primers and then a second-round multiplex PCR. TCRdb independently ran MiXCR on the multiplex PCR reads; one entry per CDR3 protein. The sample lists about 210,000 distinct CDR3 sequences, about 32% occurring once. This record comes from a study of Graves' ophthalmopathy and Graves' hyperthyroidism. Germline V CDR1 and CDR2: MNHEY, SVGAGI. The CDR3 sequence is 15 residues long. V was pared by 4 bases and J by 2 bases, with 8 bases of the junction left unmatched. The PBMCs had their origin in approximately 10 ml of fresh peripheral blood.

The chain has TRBV6-5 and TRBJ2-7; 7 bases map to TRBD2. Input material: peripheral blood. This receptor was identified in a man aged 45-60 years with Graves' ophthalmopathy. This CDR3 is CASSSREGTAYEQYF. The CDR3 DNA follows: TGTGCCAGCAGTTCCAGGGAGGGGACTGCCTACGAGCAGTACTTC.